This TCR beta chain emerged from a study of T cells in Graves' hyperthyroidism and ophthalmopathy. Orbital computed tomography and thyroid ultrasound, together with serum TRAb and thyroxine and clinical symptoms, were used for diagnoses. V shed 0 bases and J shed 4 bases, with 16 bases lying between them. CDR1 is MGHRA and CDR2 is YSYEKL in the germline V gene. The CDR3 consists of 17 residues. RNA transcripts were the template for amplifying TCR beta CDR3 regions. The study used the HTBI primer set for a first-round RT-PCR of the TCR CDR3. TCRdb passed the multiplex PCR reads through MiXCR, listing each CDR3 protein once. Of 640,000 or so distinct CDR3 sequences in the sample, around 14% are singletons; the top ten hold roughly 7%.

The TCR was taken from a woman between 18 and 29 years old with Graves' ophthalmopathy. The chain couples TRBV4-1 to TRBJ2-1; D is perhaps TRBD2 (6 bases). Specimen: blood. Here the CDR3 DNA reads TGCGCCAGCAGCCAAGAAGTAAGGCGGGAAGGATACAATGAGCAGTTCTTC. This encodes CASSQEVRREGYNEQFF.